These 24 T cell receptor beta chains were all obtained from the same sample, sequenced in a study of response to subunit inactivated influenza vaccine. TCRdb processed the RT-PCR reads anew with MiXCR; each CDR3 protein has one entry. The data contain around 790,000 distinct CDR3 sequences, over 20% of them seen just once; the ten biggest clones take up about a tenth. Sequenced here: PBMCs from blood, sampled 5 days after vaccination. The receptors shown here come from a man between 45 and 60 years old who received an inactivated influenza vaccine.

This clonotype was recorded at least ten times. V is TRBV5-1 and J is TRBJ2-1; D possibly uses TRBD1 or TRBD2 (5 bases each). CDR1 is SGHRS and CDR2 is YFSETQ in the germline V gene. V was pared by 3 bases and J by 8 bases, with 15 bases between. The length of the CDR3 is 14 residues. Written as DNA, the CDR3 is TGCGCCAGCAGCTACGGGACGACGGGCGATGAGCAGTTCTTC. Encoded protein: CASSYGTTGDEQFF.

In its sample, this clonotype was seen a few times. The chain is built from TRBV20-1 and TRBJ2-3; D possibly corresponds to TRBD2 (5 bases). Germline V gene sequence: CDR1 DFQATT, CDR2 SNEGSKA (reference sequence). This CDR3 is 13 amino acids long. V gave up 6 bases and J gave up 0 bases, with 10 bases separating them. The CDR3 DNA reads TGCAGTGCGGGCAGGACTAGCACAGATACGCAGTATTTT. Translating it yields CSAGRTSTDTQYF.

This clonotype was counted ten times or more. J is TRBJ2-2 and V is TRBV20-1; D is possibly TRBD1 (6 bases). CDR3 length: 14 amino acids. Trimming removed 1 base at V and 2 bases at J, with 8 bases between. Germline loops: CDR1 DFQATT, CDR2 SNEGSKA (reference sequence). The CDR3 loop reads CSARGDTNTGELFF. The CDR3 DNA is TGCAGTGCTAGAGGGGACACCAACACCGGGGAGCTGTTTTTT.

V usage is TRBV5-6 and J usage is TRBJ1-2; a possible D gene is TRBD1 (6 bases). The CDR3 totals 12 residues. Germline V gene data show CDR1 as SGHDT and CDR2 as YYEEEE. The V end was cut by 4 bases, the J end by 4 bases, with 8 bases between. The chain's CDR3 is CASSRTVYGYTF. DNA for the CDR3: TGTGCCAGCAGCCGGACAGTCTATGGCTACACCTTC. Variable domain in full (rest from reference TRBV5-6 and TRBJ1-2): DAGVTQSPTHLIKTRGQQVTLRCSPKSGHDTVSWYQQALGQGPQFIFQYYEEEERQRGNFPDRFSGHQFPNYSSELNVNALLLGDSALYLCASSRTVYGYTFGSGTRLTVV.

The V call is TRBV4-3, the J call TRBJ2-1; no reliable D call. V lost 0 bases, J lost 12 bases, and 21 bases lay in between. This CDR3 has 16 amino acids. Germline CDR1 LGHNA, CDR2 YSLEER. In DNA, the CDR3 is TGCGCCAGCAGCCAAGATTTTCCCGGTACTTTCATGTGGCAGTTCTTC. It yields the protein CASSQDFPGTFMWQFF.

This clonotype has a handful of counts. The genes are TRBV6-1 and TRBJ2-7, with 7 positions matching TRBD1. The germline CDR1 and CDR2 sequences are MNHNS and SASEGT. The length of the CDR3 is 13 residues. With 5 bases clipped from V and 7 bases from J, the junction kept 8 bases outside the gene matches. CDR3 sequence: CASSKDRLGEQYF. The CDR3 bases are TGTGCCAGCAGTAAGGACAGGTTGGGGGAGCAGTACTTC.

This clonotype occurred a few times. V and J are TRBV5-5 and TRBJ2-2; D perhaps matches TRBD1 (5 bases). V was clipped by 2 bases and J by 4 bases, with 15 bases between them. The CDR3 spans 16 residues. The germline CDR1 and CDR2 sequences are SGHKS and YYEKEE (reference sequence). CDR3 residues: CASSFPETETTGELFF. The CDR3 DNA sequence: TGTGCCAGCAGCTTCCCCGAGACAGAAACCACCGGGGAGCTGTTTTTT. The whole variable domain, remainder taken from reference TRBV5-5 and TRBJ2-2, is DAGVTQSPTHLIKTRGQQVTLRCSPISGHKSVSWYQQVLGQGPQFIFQYYEKEERGRGNFPDRFSARQFPNYSSELNVNALLLGDSALYLCASSFPETETTGELFFGEGSRLTVL.

The V and J genes are TRBV10-2 and TRBJ2-3; D gene unclear. Germline V gene data show CDR1 as WSHSY and CDR2 as SAAADI. Between the trimmed V and J ends, which lost 4 bases and 0 bases, there was a span of 11 bases. The CDR3 covers 15 residues. As DNA, the CDR3 is TGCGCCAGCAGTGCGGCTTCTACTAGCACAGATACGCAGTATTTT. This encodes CASSAASTSTDTQYF.

The chain carries TRBV6-1 and TRBJ2-2, with D hard to call. The CDR3 has 14 residues. The ends were cut back, 8 bases at V and 4 bases at J, with 14 bases in the middle. Germline CDR1 and CDR2: MNHNS and SASEGT. The CDR3 bases are TGTGCCAGCGGGTTCCACAGCCCCACCGGGGAGCTGTTTTTT. As protein: CASGFHSPTGELFF.

This clonotype turned up a few times. The chain employs TRBV20-1 and TRBJ2-2, with 9 positions matching TRBD1. This CDR3 spans 15 amino acids. Unmatched junction bases numbered 9, after V lost 4 bases and J lost 6 bases. Germline-derived CDR1 and CDR2 are DFQATT and SNEGSKA (reference sequence). As DNA, the CDR3 is TGCAGTGCTACACAGGGGGCTAGGGTCTCCGGGGAGCTGTTTTTT. This codes for CSATQGARVSGELFF.

V usage is TRBV11-2 and J usage is TRBJ2-7; 8 positions agree with TRBD1. The CDR3 consists of 15 residues. The germline V gene encodes CDR1 SGHAT and CDR2 FQNNGV. Losses at the gene ends were 4 bases for V and 2 bases for J; bases not matched to a gene: 7. The chain's CDR3 is CASSSDRGLTYEQYF. CDR3 sequence (DNA): TGTGCCAGCAGCTCTGACAGGGGTCTAACCTACGAGCAGTACTTC.

This clonotype showed up just a few times. The chain has TRBV4-1 and TRBJ1-2; maybe TRBD1 (5 bases). This CDR3 is built from 14 residues. Germline CDR1 is MGHRA and CDR2 is YSYEKL. V lost 1 base and J 8 bases, leaving 14 bases between the germline ends. CDR3 residues: CASSQVTRSGGYTF. In DNA form, the CDR3 reads TGCGCCAGCAGCCAAGTCACACGGTCAGGGGGCTACACCTTC.

This chain uses TRBV5-6 with TRBJ2-3; D is perhaps TRBD2 (5 bases). There are 15 residues in the CDR3. V was pared by 0 bases and J by 4 bases, with 12 bases between. CDR1 is SGHDT and CDR2 is YYEEEE in the germline V gene. CDR3 nucleotides: TGTGCCAGCAGCTTGGCGGGGATCTCAGCAGATACGCAGTATTTT. It specifies CASSLAGISADTQYF.

This clonotype has at least ten counts. The J gene is TRBJ2-2, the V gene TRBV28; the match to TRBD1 covers 11 bases. Trimming took 6 bases from V and 7 from J; bases not matched to a gene: 7. Germline lookup yields CDR1 MDHEN and CDR2 SYDVKM. CDR3 length: 15 amino acids. The CDR3 sequence: CASRPAGTGGGELFF. CDR3 sequence (DNA): TGTGCCAGCAGACCTGCCGGGACAGGGGGCGGGGAGCTGTTTTTT.

The sample holds a few counts of this clonotype. The chain has TRBV6-2 or TRBV6-3 and TRBJ2-7; 8 bases line up with TRBD1. CDR1 is MNHEY, CDR2 SVGEGT, per germline. The CDR3 consists of 19 residues. Trimming removed 0 bases from V and 2 bases from J; junction bases left unmatched: 15. The CDR3 bases are TGTGCCAGCAGTTACTCTTATGATACCGGGACAGGAGAAGCCTACGAGCAGTACTTC. It specifies CASSYSYDTGTGEAYEQYF.

The V call is TRBV2, the J call TRBJ2-5; D is undetermined. Germline loops: CDR1 SNHLY, CDR2 FYNNEI. Deletions cut 3 bases from V and 7 bases from J, with 9 bases between. The CDR3 is 12 amino acids. The CDR3 reads CASSDGMGTQYF. Written as DNA, the CDR3 is TGTGCCAGCAGTGACGGTATGGGGACCCAGTACTTC.

This clonotype was counted between two and nine times. V is TRBV7-9 and J is TRBJ2-2; 7 bases map to TRBD1. V was pared by 1 base and J by 6 bases, with 8 bases of the junction left unmatched. In germline, CDR1 is SEHNR, CDR2 FQNEAQ (reference sequence). CDR3 length: 16 residues. The CDR3 DNA is TGTGCCAGCAGCTTAGGAGGGGGCGTAGGATCCGGGGAGCTGTTTTTT. It yields the protein CASSLGGGVGSGELFF.

The chain couples TRBV28 to TRBJ1-5; D remains ambiguous. This CDR3 region has 15 residues. Germline V gene lookup returns CDR1 MDHEN and CDR2 SYDVKM. The V end was cut by 3 bases, the J end by 5 bases, with 14 bases between. CDR3: CASSFRGVRDQPQHF. DNA of the CDR3: TGTGCCAGCAGTTTTCGGGGAGTAAGGGATCAGCCCCAGCATTTT.

The chain carries TRBV7-8 and TRBJ2-2, with 8 bases that match TRBD1. J was trimmed by 1 base and V by 5 bases; bases with no gene match: 6. Germline-derived CDR1 and CDR2 are SGHVS and FQNEAQ. The CDR3 runs 16 residues. CDR3 sequence: CASSPQGQVNTGELFF. In DNA form, the CDR3 reads TGTGCCAGCAGCCCGCAGGGACAGGTGAACACCGGGGAGCTGTTTTTT.

This clonotype was detected ten times or more. The CDR3 DNA follows: TGTGCCAGCAGTTTAGGTGACAGGGGGCTTGAGACCCAGTACTTC. Protein sequence: CASSLGDRGLETQYF. The chain uses TRBV12-3 or TRBV12-4 and TRBJ2-5, with 10 bases that match TRBD1. This CDR3 has 15 amino acids. V trimming: 1 base; J trimming: 5 bases; junction bases outside the gene matches: 4.

The rearrangement uses TRBV7-2 and TRBJ1-1; D is uncertain. V lost 0 bases to trimming and J lost 4 bases, with 18 bases between them. The CDR3 is made up of 17 amino acids. Germline V gene sequence: CDR1 SGHTA, CDR2 FQGNSA. CDR3 in amino acids: CASSLAGGSKRGTEAFF. DNA for the CDR3: TGTGCCAGCAGCTTAGCTGGCGGATCGAAGCGGGGCACTGAAGCTTTCTTT.

V usage is TRBV5-1 and J usage is TRBJ2-5, with unresolved D. The CDR3 is 14 amino acids. Germline assignment: CDR1 SGHRS and CDR2 YFSETQ. V lost 4 bases and J lost 1, with 11 bases in between. DNA of the CDR3: TGCGCCAGCAGCCGACCGTCTTTCCAAGAGACCCAGTACTTC. This gives the protein CASSRPSFQETQYF.

The chain carries TRBV20-1 and TRBJ2-7; 9 nucleotides line up with TRBD2. Germline V gene sequence: CDR1 DFQATT, CDR2 SNEGSKA (reference sequence). J was trimmed by 3 bases and V by 3 bases; bases with no gene match: 6. CDR3 length: 14 residues. The CDR3 region is CSARGVSGGYEQYF. DNA of the CDR3: TGCAGTGCTAGGGGGGTTAGCGGGGGCTACGAGCAGTACTTC.

V and J are TRBV7-2 and TRBJ1-6; D gene uncertain. V was cut by 1 base and J by 11 bases, with 15 bases left in between. Germline V CDR1 and CDR2: SGHTA, FQGNSA. This CDR3 is built from 15 residues. Here the CDR3 reads CASSLEVFGKTPLHF. Here the CDR3 DNA reads TGTGCCAGCAGCTTAGAGGTTTTCGGAAAAACACCCCTCCACTTT. The full variable domain, in which reference TRBV7-2 and TRBJ1-6 provide the parts outside the CDR3, is GAGVSQSPSNKVTEKGKDVELRCDPISGHTALYWYRQSLGQGLEFLIYFQGNSAPDKSGLPSDRFSAERTGGSVSTLTIQRTQQEDSAVYLCASSLEVFGKTPLHFGNGTRLTVT.